The 30 T cell receptor beta chains below were found in one sample sequenced in a study of cytomegalovirus exposure and HLA in healthy donors. Use of 60 Vbeta and 13 Jbeta primers characterized the PCR. Assay: immunoSEQ multiplex PCR; the TCRdb copy retains only in-frame clones and omits some. The sample lists approximately 110,000 clones, over 15% occurring once. The specimen sequenced was PBMCs. The source of these receptors is a woman in her late teens or twenties in good health and CMV-seronegative.

This clone was counted at least ten times. The genes are TRBV5-6 and TRBJ1-4; a weak D match, TRBD1 (6 bases). CDR1 and CDR2 (germline): SGHDT, YYEEEE. The CDR3 spans 15 residues. The germline V and J ends were trimmed by 5 bases and 8 bases, with 19 bases remaining between them. The CDR3 region has the DNA TGTGCCAGCAGTTATGCAGGCAGGGGAAAGGAAAAACTGTTTTTT. Translated: CASSYAGRGKEKLFF.

This clone was detected a few times. The chain has TRBV7-3 and TRBJ1-1; tentatively, D is TRBD1 (6 bases). V was shortened by 10 bases and J by 11 bases, with 44 bases between the two germline ends. CDR1 and CDR2 (germline): SGHTA, FQGTGA. CDR3 length: 20 residues. CDR3 in amino acids: CATPACSKVVRFTGRVGAFF. The DNA for the CDR3 is TGTGCCACCCCCGCTTGCTCAAAGGTTGTTAGATTTACAGGGCGCGTGGGGGCTTTCTTT.

This chain links TRBV27 with TRBJ2-1; the D gene is possibly TRBD1 (5 bases). The CDR3 has 14 residues. V was shortened by 11 bases and J by 5 bases, with 19 bases between the two germline ends. Germline CDR1 and CDR2: MNHEY and SMNVEV (reference sequence). The CDR3 DNA follows: TGTGCCCGACCCCCAGGGTACAATAACAATGAGCAGTTCTTC. This codes for CARPPGYNNNEQFF.

This clone has only a few counts. Here the CDR3 reads CASSAGMTVKTYGYTF. CDR3 coding DNA: TGTGCCAGCAGTGCCGGGATGACGGTCAAAACGTATGGCTACACCTTC. This sequence joins TRBV6-1 and TRBJ1-2; unclear D gene. Germline V lookup: CDR1 MNHNS, CDR2 SASEGT. The CDR3 sequence is 16 residues long. V was cut by 4 bases and J by 5 bases, with 20 bases left in between.

This clone has more than one count but fewer than ten. The gene calls are TRBV7-3 and TRBJ2-7; TRBD2 agrees at 10 bases. CDR3 length equals 16 residues. The J segment lost 0 bases and the V segment lost 5 bases, leaving 7 bases of the junction unmatched. Looked up from germline, CDR1 is SGHTA and CDR2 is FQGTGA. The DNA of the CDR3 is TGTGCCAGCAGCCCCCAAGGACTAGCGGCCTCCTACGAGCAGTACTTC. Its translation is CASSPQGLAASYEQYF.

This clone was observed a handful of times. J is TRBJ2-1 and V is TRBV10-3, with 13 bases matching TRBD2. CDR3 size: 13 residues. Trimming at V came to 11 bases and at J to 9 bases, leaving 7 bases not matched to a gene. The germline CDR1 and CDR2 sequences are ENHRY and SYGVKD. Here the CDR3 reads CALRTSGSSEQFF. The CDR3 DNA follows: TGTGCCCTTAGGACTAGCGGGAGTTCTGAGCAGTTCTTC.

The table lists this clone with a few counts. This sequence joins TRBV9 and TRBJ1-2, with D maybe TRBD1 (6 bases). CDR3 length equals 15 residues. Germline V gene lookup returns CDR1 SGDLS and CDR2 YYNGEE. The V end lost 0 bases, the J end lost 3 bases, and 12 bases lay between the germline ends. The CDR3 loop reads CASSVERRGDYGYTF. Written as DNA, the CDR3 is TGTGCCAGCAGCGTAGAACGCAGGGGAGACTATGGCTACACCTTC. The full variable domain, its missing parts supplied by reference TRBV9 and TRBJ1-2, is DSGVTQTPKHLITATGQRVTLRCSPRSGDLSVYWYQQSLDQGLQFLIQYYNGEERAKGNILERFSAQQFPDLHSELNLSSLELGDSALYFCASSVERRGDYGYTFGSGTRLTVV.

V gene TRBV5-5 combines with J gene TRBJ1-2; TRBD1 matches 11 bases. Per germline, CDR1 SGHKS and CDR2 YYEKEE (reference sequence). The CDR3 covers 13 residues. Trimming removed 5 bases from V and 8 bases from J; junction bases left unmatched: 5. The CDR3 DNA is TGTGCCAGCAGACCGGACAGGGGGCCCGGCTACACCTTC. Residues: CASRPDRGPGYTF.

The chain is built from TRBV6-6 and TRBJ1-6; TRBD1 is a possible D gene (5 bases). This CDR3 spans 15 amino acids. The V end lost 0 bases, the J end lost 11 bases, and 14 bases lay between the germline ends. Per the germline V gene, CDR1 is MNHNY and CDR2 is SVGAGI (reference sequence). The CDR3 nucleotides are TGTGCCAGCAGTTACTCGGGGCCCGGGGGGACACCCCTCCACTTT. Protein product: CASSYSGPGGTPLHF.

This clone has only a few counts. The CDR3 nucleotides are TGTGCCTGGAGACGGACAGGAAGCTACGAGCAGTACTTC. Translation: CAWRRTGSYEQYF. The genes are TRBV30 and TRBJ2-7; 7 bases fit TRBD1. CDR3 length: 13 amino acids. V shed 3 bases, J shed 3 bases, and the junction held 5 bases outside the gene matches. Germline loops: CDR1 GTSNPN, CDR2 SVGIG (reference sequence).

This clone was recorded once. V usage is TRBV19 and J usage is TRBJ2-7; D might be TRBD2 (6 bases). Deletions cut 1 base from V and 2 bases from J, with 12 bases between. Germline V gene sequence: CDR1 LNHDA, CDR2 SQIVND (reference sequence). The CDR3 length is 15 residues. The CDR3 sequence is CASSIASEPTYEQYF. In nucleotides, the CDR3 is TGTGCCAGTAGTATAGCTAGCGAACCTACCTACGAGCAGTACTTC. Full variable domain (missing parts from reference TRBV19 and TRBJ2-7): DGGITQSPKYLFRKEGQNVTLSCEQNLNHDAMYWYRQDPGQGLRLIYYSQIVNDFQKGDIAEGYSVSREKKESFPLTVTSAQKNPTAFYLCASSIASEPTYEQYFGPGTRLTVT.

V and J are TRBV30 and TRBJ1-2; TRBD1 aligns across 8 bases. The V and J ends lost 0 bases and 8 bases, in that order; junction bases with no gene match: 8. The CDR3 covers 14 residues. CDR1 and CDR2 (germline): GTSNPN, SVGIG (reference sequence). The CDR3 spells CAWSVGQGLNGYTF. The DNA for the CDR3 is TGTGCCTGGAGTGTCGGACAGGGTTTGAACGGCTACACCTTC.

This clone appeared a few times. The chain employs TRBV2 and TRBJ2-2; tentative D call: TRBD2 (6 bases). The CDR3 is 15 amino acids. The germline V gene encodes CDR1 SNHLY and CDR2 FYNNEI. V was pared by 2 bases and J by 2 bases, with 9 bases between. DNA for the CDR3: TGTGCCAGCAGTGAAAGGGCGGGAAACACCGGGGAGCTGTTTTTT. Translating it yields CASSERAGNTGELFF.

V usage is TRBV27 and J usage is TRBJ2-5; 9 nucleotides line up with TRBD2. Trimming removed 6 bases from V and 1 base from J; junction bases left unmatched: 6. Germline V lookup: CDR1 MNHEY, CDR2 SMNVEV (reference sequence). CDR3 size: 15 residues. The CDR3 is CASSVNSGGQETQYF. As DNA, the CDR3 is TGTGCCAGCAGCGTCAATAGCGGGGGCCAAGAGACCCAGTACTTC.

This chain uses TRBV9 with TRBJ1-1; 8 bases agree with TRBD1. With V trimmed by 2 bases and J by 1 base, 7 bases remained unmatched. The CDR3 runs to 16 residues. CDR1 and CDR2 from the germline V gene are SGDLS and YYNGEE. The CDR3 coding sequence is TGTGCCAGCAGCGTGGCAGCGACAGGGGAGAACACTGAAGCTTTCTTT. Translation: CASSVAATGENTEAFF.

The rearrangement uses TRBV5-4 and TRBJ2-1, with 15 bases matching TRBD2. CDR3 length equals 13 residues. Germline V gives CDR1 SGHNT, CDR2 YYREEE (reference sequence). Unmatched junction bases numbered 4, after V lost 3 bases and J lost 15 bases. CDR3 loop: CASSYRTSGRGFF. CDR3 in DNA: TGTGCCAGCAGCTATAGGACTAGCGGGAGGGGGTTCTTC.

The chain combines TRBV2 with TRBJ2-1, with D unclear. The CDR3 is 10 amino acids. V lost 4 bases, J lost 9 bases, and 4 bases lay in between. CDR1 and CDR2 (germline): SNHLY, FYNNEI. The CDR3 protein is CASSGGEQFF. CDR3 nucleotide sequence: TGTGCCAGCAGTGGAGGTGAGCAGTTCTTC.

The table lists this clone with a few counts. V gene TRBV5-8 combines with J gene TRBJ2-7, with D possibly TRBD1 on 5 matching bases. The CDR3 loop spans 15 amino acids. Germline loops: CDR1 SGHTS, CDR2 YDEGEE. V shed 4 bases and J shed 2 bases, with 16 bases lying between them. For the CDR3, the DNA is TGTGCCAGCAGCAAAGACAGTAAAACAACCTACGAGCAGTACTTC. This gives the protein CASSKDSKTTYEQYF.

This clone was recorded a few times. The chain employs TRBV13 and TRBJ1-3; D is undetermined. Trimming took off 5 bases at V and 5 bases at J, with 13 bases between the two ends. This CDR3 region has 14 residues. Germline V gene data show CDR1 as PRHDT and CDR2 as FYEKMQ (reference sequence). Written as DNA, the CDR3 is TGTGCCAGCAGCCCAGCGGGTCGGAGAAACACCATATATTTT. Its translation: CASSPAGRRNTIYF.

The chain has TRBV7-2 and TRBJ1-1; 7 nucleotides match TRBD1. Germline CDR1 reads SGHTA; CDR2 reads FQGNSA. V dropped 3 bases and J dropped 4; count of bases not matched to a gene: 2. There are 13 residues in the CDR3. The CDR3 is CASSLTGITEAFF. For the CDR3, the DNA is TGTGCCAGCAGCTTGACAGGGATCACTGAAGCTTTCTTT.

This clone came up a few times. The chain has TRBV4-1 and TRBJ1-3; D is unclear. The CDR3 has 14 residues. The germline CDR1 and CDR2 sequences are MGHRA and YSYEKL. V was shortened by 0 bases and J by 4 bases, with 7 bases between the two germline ends. The CDR3 DNA sequence: TGCGCCAGCAGCCAAGATATTGAGGGAAACACCATATATTTT. This codes for CASSQDIEGNTIYF.

This clone has only a few counts. J is TRBJ1-3 and V is TRBV9; 9 bases align to TRBD1. The germline gives CDR1 SGDLS, CDR2 YYNGEE. CDR3 length: 15 residues. V lost 4 bases to trimming and J lost 2 bases; unmatched junction nucleotides: 4. The CDR3 sequence is CASSHGQGTGNTIYF. CDR3 bases: TGTGCCAGCAGCCACGGACAGGGGACTGGAAACACCATATATTTT.

The J gene is TRBJ2-3, the V gene TRBV5-1; D is undetermined. V shed 7 bases and J shed 6 bases, with 12 bases lying between them. The CDR3 totals 12 residues. The germline V gene encodes CDR1 SGHRS and CDR2 YFSETQ. CDR3 coding DNA: TGCGCCAGCCGCGAGGCCGGGGATACGCAGTATTTT. Translated, it gives CASREAGDTQYF.

V and J are TRBV7-9 and TRBJ1-1; D is uncertain. The CDR3 is made up of 13 amino acids. V was clipped by 5 bases and J by 0 bases, with 7 bases between them. Germline CDR1 reads SEHNR; CDR2 reads FQNEAQ (reference sequence). The DNA of the CDR3 is TGTGCCAGCAGCCCCCCATTGAACACTGAAGCTTTCTTT. Translated, it gives CASSPPLNTEAFF.

This clone occurred a few times. The rearrangement uses TRBV5-1 and TRBJ2-1, with 10 bases matching TRBD2. There are 19 residues in the CDR3. Germline V gene data show CDR1 as SGHRS and CDR2 as YFSETQ. V was clipped by 4 bases and J by 7 bases; unmatched bases: 20. CDR3 sequence: CASSPPLTSGRASGNEQFF. The CDR3 nucleotides are TGCGCCAGCAGCCCCCCACTCACCAGCGGGAGGGCCTCGGGAAATGAGCAGTTCTTC.

A few counts support this clone. The chain carries TRBV11-2 and TRBJ2-3; TRBD2 matches at 7 bases. Germline V gene lookup returns CDR1 SGHAT and CDR2 FQNNGV. The junction had 8 bases not matched to a gene; V was cut back by 5 bases and J by 3 bases. The CDR3 runs to 15 residues. The CDR3 here is CASSPGTIGTDTQYF. CDR3 nucleotides: TGTGCCAGCAGCCCGGGGACTATAGGGACAGATACGCAGTATTTT.

This clone has a handful of counts. The chain has TRBV28 and TRBJ1-1; D perhaps matches TRBD1 (5 bases). The germline CDR1 and CDR2 sequences are MDHEN and SYDVKM. Deletions cut 8 bases from V and 2 bases from J, with 15 bases between. There are 14 residues in the CDR3. The CDR3 nucleotides are TGTGCCAGCGGGTTTACGACAGTAAACACTGAAGCTTTCTTT. This translates into CASGFTTVNTEAFF.

This clone occurred a few times. The chain is built from TRBV19 and TRBJ2-7; D is possibly TRBD1 (6 bases). Trimming pared 5 bases from V and 6 bases from J, leaving 20 bases between. This CDR3 has 15 amino acids. CDR1 LNHDA and CDR2 SQIVND come from the germline V gene (reference sequence). CDR3 in amino acids: CASSSSTVWGPEQYF. The CDR3 coding sequence is TGTGCCAGTAGTTCCTCAACCGTCTGGGGGCCCGAGCAGTACTTC.

This clone was detected only once. The CDR3 protein is CATSRVGTFGEKLFF. The CDR3 DNA reads as TGTGCCACCAGCAGAGTTGGGACTTTTGGTGAAAAACTGTTTTTT. The rearrangement uses TRBV15 and TRBJ1-4; possible D gene TRBD1, 5 bases. Looked up from germline, CDR1 is LNHNV and CDR2 is YYDKDF (reference sequence). V was clipped by 1 base and J by 7 bases, with 13 bases between them. The CDR3 length is 15 residues.

In its sample, this clone was seen a few times. The chain uses TRBV7-6 and TRBJ1-2, with 9 bases that match TRBD1. This CDR3 region has 14 residues. CDR1 and CDR2 (germline): SGHVS, FNYEAQ. The trim removed 5 bases at V and 3 bases at J, leaving 4 bases unmatched. CDR3 loop: CASSPGQGDYGYTF. Here the CDR3 DNA reads TGTGCCAGCAGCCCGGGACAGGGTGACTATGGCTACACCTTC.